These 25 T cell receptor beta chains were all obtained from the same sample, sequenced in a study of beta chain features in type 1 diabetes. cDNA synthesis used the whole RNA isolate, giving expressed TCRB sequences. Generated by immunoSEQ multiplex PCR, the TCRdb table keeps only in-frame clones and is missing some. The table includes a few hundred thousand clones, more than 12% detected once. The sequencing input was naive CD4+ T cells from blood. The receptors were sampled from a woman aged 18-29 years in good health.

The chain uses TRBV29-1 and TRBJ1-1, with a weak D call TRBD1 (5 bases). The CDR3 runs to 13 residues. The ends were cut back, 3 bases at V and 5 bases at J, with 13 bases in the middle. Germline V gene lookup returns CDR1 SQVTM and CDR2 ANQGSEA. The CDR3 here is CSVEGGVRTEAFF. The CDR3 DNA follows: TGCAGCGTTGAGGGGGGAGTGAGAACTGAAGCTTTCTTT. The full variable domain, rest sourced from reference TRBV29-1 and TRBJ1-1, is SAVISQKPSRDICQRGTSLTIQCQVDSQVTMMFWYRQQPGQSLTLIATANQGSEATYESGFVIDKFPISRPNLTFSTLTVSNMSPEDSSIYLCSVEGGVRTEAFFGQGTRLTVV.

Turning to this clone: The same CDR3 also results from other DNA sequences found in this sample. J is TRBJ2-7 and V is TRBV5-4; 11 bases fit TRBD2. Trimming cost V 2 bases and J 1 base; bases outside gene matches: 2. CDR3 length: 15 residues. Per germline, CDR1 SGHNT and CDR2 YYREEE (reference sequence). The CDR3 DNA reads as TGTGCCAGCAGCTTAGGACTAGCGGGTTCCTACGAGCAGTACTTC. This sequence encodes CASSLGLAGSYEQYF. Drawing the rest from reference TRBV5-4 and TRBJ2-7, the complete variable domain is ETGVTQSPTHLIKTRGQQVTLRCSSQSGHNTVSWYQQALGQGPQFIFQYYREEENGRGNFPPRFSGLQFPNYSSELNVNALELDDSALYLCASSLGLAGSYEQYFGPGTRLTVT.

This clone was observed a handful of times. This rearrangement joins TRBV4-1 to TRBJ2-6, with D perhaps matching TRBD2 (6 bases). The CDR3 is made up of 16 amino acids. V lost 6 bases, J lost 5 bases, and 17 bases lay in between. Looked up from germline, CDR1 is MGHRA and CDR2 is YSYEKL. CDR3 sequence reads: CASRGLGGSWANVLTF. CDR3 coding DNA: TGCGCCAGCAGGGGACTCGGCGGTAGCTGGGCCAACGTCCTGACTTTC.

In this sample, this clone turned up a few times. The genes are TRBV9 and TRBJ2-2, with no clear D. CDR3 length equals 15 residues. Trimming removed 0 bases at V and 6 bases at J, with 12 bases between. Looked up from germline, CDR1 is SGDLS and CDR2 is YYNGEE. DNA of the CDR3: TGTGCCAGCAGCGTAGTCGGTAGTGGTGCCGGGGAGCTGTTTTTT. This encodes CASSVVGSGAGELFF. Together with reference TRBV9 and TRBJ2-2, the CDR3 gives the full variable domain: DSGVTQTPKHLITATGQRVTLRCSPRSGDLSVYWYQQSLDQGLQFLIQYYNGEERAKGNILERFSAQQFPDLHSELNLSSLELGDSALYFCASSVVGSGAGELFFGEGSRLTVL.

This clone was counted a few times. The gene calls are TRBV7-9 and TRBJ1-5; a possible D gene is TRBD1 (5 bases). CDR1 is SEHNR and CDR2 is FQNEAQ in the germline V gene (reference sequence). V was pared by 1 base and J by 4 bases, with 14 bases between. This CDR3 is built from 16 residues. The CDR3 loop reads CASSLDAGTRNQPQHF. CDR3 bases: TGTGCCAGCAGCTTAGATGCTGGGACTAGGAATCAGCCCCAGCATTTT.

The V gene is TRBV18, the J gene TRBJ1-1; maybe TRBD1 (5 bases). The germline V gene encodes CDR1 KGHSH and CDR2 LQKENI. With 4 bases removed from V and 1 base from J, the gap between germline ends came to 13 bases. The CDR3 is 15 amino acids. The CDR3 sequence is CASSLDRTKNTEAFF. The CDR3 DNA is TGTGCCAGCTCACTCGACCGGACAAAGAACACTGAAGCTTTCTTT.

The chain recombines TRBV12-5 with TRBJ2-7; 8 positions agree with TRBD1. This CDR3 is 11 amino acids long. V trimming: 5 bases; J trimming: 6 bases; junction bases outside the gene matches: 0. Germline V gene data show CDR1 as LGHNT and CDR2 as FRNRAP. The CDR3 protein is CASGTGGEQYF. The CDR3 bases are TGTGCTAGTGGTACAGGGGGCGAGCAGTACTTC.

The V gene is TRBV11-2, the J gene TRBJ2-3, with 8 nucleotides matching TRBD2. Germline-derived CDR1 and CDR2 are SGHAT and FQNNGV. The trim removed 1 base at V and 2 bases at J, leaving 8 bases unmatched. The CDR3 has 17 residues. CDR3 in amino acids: CASSLVSSGGHTDTQYF. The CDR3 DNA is TGTGCCAGCAGCTTAGTGTCCAGCGGGGGCCACACAGATACGCAGTATTTT.

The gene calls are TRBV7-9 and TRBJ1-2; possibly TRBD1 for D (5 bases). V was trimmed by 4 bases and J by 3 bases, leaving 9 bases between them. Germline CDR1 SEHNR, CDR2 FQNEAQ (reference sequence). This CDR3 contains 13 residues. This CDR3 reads CASSWSRDYGYTF. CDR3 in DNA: TGTGCCAGCAGCTGGAGCAGGGACTATGGCTACACCTTC.

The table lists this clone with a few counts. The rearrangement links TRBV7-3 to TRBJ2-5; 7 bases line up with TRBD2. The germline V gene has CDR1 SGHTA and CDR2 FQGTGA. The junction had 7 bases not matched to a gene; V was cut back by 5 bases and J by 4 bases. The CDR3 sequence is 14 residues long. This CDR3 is CASSRGGLGETQYF. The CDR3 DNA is TGTGCCAGCAGCCGCGGCGGACTAGGAGAGACCCAGTACTTC.

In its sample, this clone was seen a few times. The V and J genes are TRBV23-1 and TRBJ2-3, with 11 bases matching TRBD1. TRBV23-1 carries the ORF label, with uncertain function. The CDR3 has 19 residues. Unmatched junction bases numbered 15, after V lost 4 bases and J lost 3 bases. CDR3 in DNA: TGCGCCAGCAGTCTACTCGATGATAACCGGGACAGGGGGACAGATACGCAGTATTTT. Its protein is CASSLLDDNRDRGTDTQYF.

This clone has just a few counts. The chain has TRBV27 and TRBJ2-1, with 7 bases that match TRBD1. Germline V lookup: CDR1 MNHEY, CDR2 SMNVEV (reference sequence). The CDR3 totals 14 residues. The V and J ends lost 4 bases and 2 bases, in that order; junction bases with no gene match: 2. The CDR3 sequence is CASSSDRTYNEQFF. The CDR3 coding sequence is TGTGCCAGCAGTTCGGACAGGACCTACAATGAGCAGTTCTTC.

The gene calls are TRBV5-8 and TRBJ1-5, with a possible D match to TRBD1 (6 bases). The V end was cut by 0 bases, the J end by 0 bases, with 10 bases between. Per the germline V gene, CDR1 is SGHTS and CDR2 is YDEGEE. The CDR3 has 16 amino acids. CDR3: CASSLGTASSNQPQHF. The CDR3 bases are TGTGCCAGCAGCTTGGGGACAGCGAGTAGCAATCAGCCCCAGCATTTT.

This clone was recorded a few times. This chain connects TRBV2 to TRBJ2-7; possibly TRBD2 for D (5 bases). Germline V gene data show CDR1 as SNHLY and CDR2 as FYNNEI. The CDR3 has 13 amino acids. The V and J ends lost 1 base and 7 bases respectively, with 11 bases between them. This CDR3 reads CASSEEGSGEQYF. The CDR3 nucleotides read TGTGCCAGCAGTGAAGAGGGATCGGGGGAGCAGTACTTC.

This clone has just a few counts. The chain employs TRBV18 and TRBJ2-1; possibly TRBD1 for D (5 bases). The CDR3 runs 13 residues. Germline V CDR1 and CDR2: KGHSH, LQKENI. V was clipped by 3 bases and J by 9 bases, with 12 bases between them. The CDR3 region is CASSPIPGSEQFF. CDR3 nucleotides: TGTGCCAGCTCACCTATTCCAGGGTCTGAGCAGTTCTTC.

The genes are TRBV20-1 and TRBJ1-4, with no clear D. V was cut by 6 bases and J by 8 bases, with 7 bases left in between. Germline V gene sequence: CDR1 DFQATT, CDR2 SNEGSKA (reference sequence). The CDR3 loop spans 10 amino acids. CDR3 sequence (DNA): TGCAGTGCCGAGGAGGAAAAACTGTTTTTT. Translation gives CSAEEEKLFF.

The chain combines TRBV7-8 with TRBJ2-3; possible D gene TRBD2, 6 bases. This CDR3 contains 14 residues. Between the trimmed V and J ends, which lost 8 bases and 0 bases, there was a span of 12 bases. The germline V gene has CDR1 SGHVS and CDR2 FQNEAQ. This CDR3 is CASRSSGSTDTQYF. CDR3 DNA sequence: TGTGCCAGCCGGAGTAGCGGTAGCACAGATACGCAGTATTTT.

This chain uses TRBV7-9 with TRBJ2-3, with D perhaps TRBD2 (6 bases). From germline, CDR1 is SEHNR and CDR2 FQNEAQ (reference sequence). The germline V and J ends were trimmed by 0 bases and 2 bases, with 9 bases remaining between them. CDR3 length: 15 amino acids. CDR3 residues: CASSLAERATDTQYF. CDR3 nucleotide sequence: TGTGCCAGCAGCTTAGCAGAGCGGGCCACAGATACGCAGTATTTT. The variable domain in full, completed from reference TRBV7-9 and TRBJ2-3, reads DTGVSQNPRHKITKRGQNVTFRCDPISEHNRLYWYRQTLGQGPEFLTYFQNEAQLEKSRLLSDRFSAERPKGSFSTLEIQRTEQGDSAMYLCASSLAERATDTQYFGPGTRLTVL.

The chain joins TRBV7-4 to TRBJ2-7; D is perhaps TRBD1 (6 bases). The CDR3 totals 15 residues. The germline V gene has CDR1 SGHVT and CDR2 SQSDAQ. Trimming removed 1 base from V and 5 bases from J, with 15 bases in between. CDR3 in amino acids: CASSLGPGDSDEQYF. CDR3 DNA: TGTGCCAGCAGCTTAGGGCCAGGGGATAGCGACGAGCAGTACTTC.

The CDR3 protein is CATSRDQVTSVQETQYF. CDR3 nucleotide sequence: TGTGCCACCAGCAGAGATCAAGTCACTAGCGTGCAAGAGACCCAGTACTTC. The chain couples TRBV15 to TRBJ2-5, with 7 bases fitting TRBD2. The CDR3 spans 17 residues. The V segment lost 0 bases and the J segment 2 bases; nucleotides outside the gene matches: 9. Germline assignment: CDR1 LNHNV and CDR2 YYDKDF (reference sequence).

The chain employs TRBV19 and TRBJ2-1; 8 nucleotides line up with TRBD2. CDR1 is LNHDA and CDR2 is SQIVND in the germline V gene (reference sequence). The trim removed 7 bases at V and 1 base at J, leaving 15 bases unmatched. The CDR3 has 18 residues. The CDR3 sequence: CASTNGPPGGPSYNEQFF. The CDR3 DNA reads TGTGCCAGTACCAACGGCCCTCCGGGAGGGCCATCCTACAATGAGCAGTTCTTC.

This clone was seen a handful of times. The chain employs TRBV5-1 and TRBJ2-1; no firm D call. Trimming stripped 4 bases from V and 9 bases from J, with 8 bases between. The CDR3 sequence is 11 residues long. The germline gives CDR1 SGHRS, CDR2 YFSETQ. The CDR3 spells CASSLYSEQFF. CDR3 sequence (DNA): TGCGCCAGCAGCCTATATAGTGAGCAGTTCTTC.

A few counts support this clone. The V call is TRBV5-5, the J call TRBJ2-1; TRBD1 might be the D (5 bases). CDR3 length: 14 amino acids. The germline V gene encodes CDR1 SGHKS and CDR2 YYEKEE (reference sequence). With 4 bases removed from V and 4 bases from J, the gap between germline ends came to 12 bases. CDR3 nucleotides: TGTGCCAGCAGCCTACCTACAGGTTACAATGAGCAGTTCTTC. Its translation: CASSLPTGYNEQFF.

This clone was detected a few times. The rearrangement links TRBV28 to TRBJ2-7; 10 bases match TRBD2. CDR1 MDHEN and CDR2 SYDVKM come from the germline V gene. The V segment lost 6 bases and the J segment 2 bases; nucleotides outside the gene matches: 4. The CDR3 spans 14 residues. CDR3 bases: TGTGCCAGCAGGTCCACTAGCGGGGCCTACGAGCAGTACTTC. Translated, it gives CASRSTSGAYEQYF. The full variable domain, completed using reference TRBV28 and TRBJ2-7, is DVKVTQSSRYLVKRTGEKVFLECVQDMDHENMFWYRQDPGLGLRLIYFSYDVKMKEKGDIPEGYSVSREKKERFSLILESASTNQTSMYLCASRSTSGAYEQYFGPGTRLTVT.

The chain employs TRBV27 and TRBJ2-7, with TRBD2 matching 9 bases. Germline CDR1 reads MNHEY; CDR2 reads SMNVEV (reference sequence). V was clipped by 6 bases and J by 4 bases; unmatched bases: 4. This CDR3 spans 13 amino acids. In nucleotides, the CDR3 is TGTGCCAGCAGGAGGACTAGCGCGTACGAGCAGTACTTC. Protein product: CASRRTSAYEQYF.